A single sample gave rise to the 14 T cell receptor beta chains below, sequenced in a study of blood T cell repertoires in COVID-19. Profiling relied on immunoSEQ multiplex PCR, and the TCRdb table lists in-frame clones only, not all of them. The data show hundreds of thousands of clones, about 89% seen once. The specimen sequenced was peripheral blood. All receptors come from an older woman who had recovered from COVID-19.

The chain joins TRBV7-9 to TRBJ2-2; D unclear. Germline V gene data show CDR1 as SEHNR and CDR2 as FQNEAQ (reference sequence). V was pared by 5 bases and J by 6 bases, with 13 bases between. The CDR3 is 14 amino acids. CDR3 sequence reads: CASSAPGSAGELFF. The CDR3, as DNA: TGTGCCAGCAGCGCCCCAGGAAGTGCCGGGGAGCTGTTTTTT.

The rearrangement joins TRBV18 to TRBJ2-2, with TRBD1 matching over 7 bases. Trimming at V came to 0 bases and at J to 11 bases, leaving 9 bases not matched to a gene. Germline V gene sequence: CDR1 KGHSH, CDR2 LQKENI. This CDR3 has 15 amino acids. This CDR3 reads CASSPPRGPLTELFF. The CDR3 DNA reads as TGTGCCAGCTCACCACCGAGGGGGCCCCTTACCGAGCTGTTTTTT.

The chain combines TRBV19 with TRBJ1-1; D unresolved. The CDR3 runs to 15 residues. V was pared by 5 bases and J by 0 bases, with 13 bases between. Per germline, CDR1 LNHDA and CDR2 SQIVND (reference sequence). CDR3 nucleotide sequence: TGTGCCAGTAGTTGGCGGGGAGACATGAACACTGAAGCTTTCTTT. Its translation: CASSWRGDMNTEAFF.

V gene TRBV27 combines with J gene TRBJ1-2; 7 nucleotides line up with TRBD1. The CDR3 totals 16 residues. V trimming: 4 bases; J trimming: 5 bases; junction bases outside the gene matches: 13. Germline V gene lookup returns CDR1 MNHEY and CDR2 SMNVEV (reference sequence). The CDR3 sequence: CASSSPPSAGGYGYTF. The DNA of the CDR3 is TGTGCCAGCAGTTCTCCCCCTTCGGCAGGGGGGTATGGCTACACCTTC.

The chain is built from TRBV12-5 and TRBJ2-1, with 7 bases identical to TRBD2. The CDR3 covers 14 residues. Germline V gives CDR1 LGHNT, CDR2 FRNRAP. Trimming removed 6 bases from V and 0 bases from J; junction bases left unmatched: 2. This CDR3 is CASGRGSSYNEQFF. CDR3 nucleotides: TGTGCTAGTGGGCGGGGGAGCTCCTACAATGAGCAGTTCTTC. Supplemented by reference TRBV12-5 and TRBJ2-1, the full variable domain reads DARVTQTPRHKVTEMGQEVTMRCQPILGHNTVFWYRQTMMQGLELLAYFRNRAPLDDSGMPKDRFSAEMPDATLATLKIQPSEPRDSAVYFCASGRGSSYNEQFFGPGTRLTVL.

The table lists this clone with a few counts. The chain recombines TRBV9 with TRBJ1-5; possible D gene TRBD1, 6 bases. Trimming cost V 5 bases and J 8 bases, with 26 bases left between them. There are 17 residues in the CDR3. Germline V lookup: CDR1 SGDLS, CDR2 YYNGEE. CDR3 sequence (DNA): TGTGCCAGCAGTGCAGGGGTGGGACAAATCCTCGGGGAGCCCCAGCATTTT. Protein: CASSAGVGQILGEPQHF. The full variable domain, in which reference TRBV9 and TRBJ1-5 provide the parts outside the CDR3, is DSGVTQTPKHLITATGQRVTLRCSPRSGDLSVYWYQQSLDQGLQFLIQYYNGEERAKGNILERFSAQQFPDLHSELNLSSLELGDSALYFCASSAGVGQILGEPQHFGDGTRLSIL.

The chain is built from TRBV5-4 and TRBJ1-1; 8 bases are a match to TRBD1. CDR3 length: 15 amino acids. J was trimmed by 4 bases and V by 0 bases; bases with no gene match: 5. Germline values: CDR1 SGHNT, CDR2 YYREEE (reference sequence). The CDR3 nucleotides read TGTGCCAGCAGCTTGGAGACAGGGGCGAGCACTGAAGCTTTCTTT. Protein sequence: CASSLETGASTEAFF.

The CDR3 DNA is TGTGCCAGCAGTAACCGGGTGCGTCAGCCCCAGCATTTT. Encoded protein: CASSNRVRQPQHF. The chain links TRBV2 to TRBJ1-5; D not certain. The CDR3 contains 13 residues. V was clipped by 5 bases and J by 6 bases, with 11 bases between them. The germline gives CDR1 SNHLY, CDR2 FYNNEI.

The V gene is TRBV3-1 (or the pseudogene TRBV3-2), the J gene TRBJ2-7; D remains ambiguous. The CDR3 loop spans 13 amino acids. Between the trimmed V and J ends, which lost 1 base and 3 bases, there was a span of 7 bases. CDR1 and CDR2 from the germline V gene are LGHDT and YNNKEL (reference sequence). CDR3 sequence reads: CASSQGSGYEQYF. DNA of the CDR3: TGTGCCAGCAGCCAAGGTTCGGGCTACGAGCAGTACTTC.

The J gene is TRBJ2-1, the V gene TRBV2; possible D gene TRBD2, 5 bases. Germline V gene sequence: CDR1 SNHLY, CDR2 FYNNEI. The CDR3 covers 14 residues. Trimming removed 7 bases from V and 2 bases from J, with 12 bases in between. The CDR3 reads CASILEGPYNEQFF. In nucleotides, the CDR3 is TGTGCCAGCATACTTGAGGGCCCCTACAATGAGCAGTTCTTC.

This clone was recorded a few times. The chain links TRBV24-1 to TRBJ2-7; the D gene is possibly TRBD1 (5 bases). V lost 5 bases and J lost 2, with 12 bases in between. Germline V gene data show CDR1 as KGHDR and CDR2 as SFDVKD. The CDR3 loop spans 14 amino acids. CDR3 nucleotides: TGTGCCACCAGTGCTTCCAGGGTCCCCTACGAGCAGTACTTC. Protein product: CATSASRVPYEQYF.

V is TRBV5-1 and J is TRBJ1-1; TRBD1 aligns across 9 bases. Germline loops: CDR1 SGHRS, CDR2 YFSETQ. The CDR3 has 14 amino acids. V shed 4 bases, J shed 4 bases, and the junction held 5 bases outside the gene matches. CDR3 DNA: TGCGCCAGCAGCCTACAGGGGGCTAGCACTGAAGCTTTCTTT. Translating it yields CASSLQGASTEAFF.

About this clone: The CDR3 does not close with the conserved phenylalanine or tryptophan, likely indicating a read error. No DNA is shown, since the ends of the CDR3 on it are uncertain; the CDR3 is the one TCRdb lists. This chain joins TRBV18 and TRBJ2-7; the DNA was not used to check the table's D call, TRBD2. CDR1 and CDR2 from the germline V gene are KGHSH and LQKENI. The CDR3 has 13 residues if both end residues are counted. Here the CDR3 reads CASSLNSGTRIQI.

The chain combines TRBV10-2 with TRBJ2-4; weak D call: TRBD1 (5 bases). Germline values: CDR1 WSHSY, CDR2 SAAADI. The CDR3 extends over 15 amino acids. The ends were cut back, 0 bases at V and 7 bases at J, with 13 bases in the middle. Written as DNA, the CDR3 is TGCGCCAGCAGTGAGTCGACGACAGTCGGGAACATTCAGTACTTC. It yields the protein CASSESTTVGNIQYF.